This T cell receptor beta chain emerged from a study of long-term antiretroviral therapy in people with HIV. The overall study: It was about a decade after the earliest samples that the 2015 immediate-ART recommendation appeared.

This CDR3 has 16 residues. Losses at the gene ends were 2 bases for V and 5 bases for J; bases not matched to a gene: 6. Looked up from germline, CDR1 is SEHNR and CDR2 is FQNEAQ (reference sequence). Version v3.0 of the immunoSEQ assay was performed at survey level. Libraries were prepared by immunoSEQ multiplex PCR; TCRdb keeps only in-frame clonotypes and omits some of them. The sample records about 24,000 clones, around 86% being singletons. The sample was unsorted PBMCs, taken 0.4 years after starting antiretroviral therapy. V usage is TRBV7-9 and J usage is TRBJ2-1; 10 bases agree with TRBD2. The TCR originated in a man over 45 with HIV. The CDR3 is CASSLLLAGTNNEQFF. In nucleotides, the CDR3 is TGTGCCAGCAGCTTACTACTAGCGGGGACGAACAATGAGCAGTTCTTC. The entire variable domain, with the rest obtained from reference TRBV7-9 and TRBJ2-1, is as follows: DTGVSQNPRHKITKRGQNVTFRCDPISEHNRLYWYRQTLGQGPEFLTYFQNEAQLEKSRLLSDRFSAERPKGSFSTLEIQRTEQGDSAMYLCASSLLLAGTNNEQFFGPGTRLTVL.